This TCR beta chain was identified during a study of response to subunit inactivated influenza vaccine. Germline CDR1 and CDR2: SQVTM and ANQGSEA. The V end was cut by 7 bases, the J end by 1 base, with 13 bases between. The CDR3 totals 13 residues. TCRdb redid the calling of the RT-PCR reads with MiXCR, one entry per CDR3 protein. The table records approximately 680,000 distinct CDR3 sequences, around 14% of them present only once. Sequenced here: PBMCs from blood, sampled about 12 days after vaccination. This chain connects TRBV29-1 to TRBJ1-1; weak D call: TRBD1 (6 bases). This TCR was sampled from a man in his forties or fifties who received an inactivated influenza vaccine. The chain's CDR3 is CSANRVGNTEAFF. The DNA for the CDR3 is TGCAGCGCAAACAGGGTTGGGAACACTGAAGCTTTCTTT.